The 20 T cell receptor beta chains below all came from one sample that was sequenced in a study of Ad26.COV2.S vaccination and SARS-CoV-2 variants. Treatment in this sample: about 20 received Ad26.COV2.S at low or high dose, single or two shots; roughly five received placebo; per-sample allocation not given. Repertoires come from day 63 after the first vaccine or placebo injection. The method was immunoSEQ multiplex PCR; TCRdb's version includes in-frame clones alone and lacks a portion of them. The sample has fewer than 600,000 clones; roughly nine tenths are singletons. The starting material was peripheral blood, obtained in a trial of Ad26.COV2.S vaccine versus placebo. Receptor source: a person between 18 and 65 years old who received the Ad26.COV2.S COVID-19 vaccine or a placebo.

The J gene is TRBJ2-7, the V gene TRBV28, with a weak D call TRBD1 (6 bases). V was trimmed by 2 bases and J by 2 bases, leaving 10 bases between them. Germline lookup yields CDR1 MDHEN and CDR2 SYDVKM. There are 14 residues in the CDR3. The CDR3 coding sequence is TGTGCCAGCAGTTTAGGGGACAAGCCCTACGAGCAGTACTTC. This codes for CASSLGDKPYEQYF.

The chain is built from TRBV29-1 and TRBJ1-1; 8 bases agree with TRBD1. Germline loops: CDR1 SQVTM, CDR2 ANQGSEA. V lost 6 bases to trimming and J lost 4 bases; unmatched junction nucleotides: 7. The CDR3 spans 13 residues. CDR3 DNA: TGCAGCGTGAACAGGGGGAGTGGCACTGAAGCTTTCTTT. Translating it yields CSVNRGSGTEAFF.

This clone has only one observation. The V gene is TRBV6-5, the J gene TRBJ1-2; D gene unclear. Germline V lookup: CDR1 MNHEY, CDR2 SVGAGI. The CDR3 consists of 12 residues. The V end was cut by 0 bases, the J end by 13 bases, with 12 bases between. The CDR3 bases are TGTGCCAGCAGTTACTCGGGGAAGCCTCTCACCTTC. Translating it yields CASSYSGKPLTF.

The genes are TRBV2 and TRBJ1-5; D gene ambiguous. CDR3 length: 13 amino acids. Germline values: CDR1 SNHLY, CDR2 FYNNEI. Trimming stripped 5 bases from V and 5 bases from J, with 10 bases between. CDR3 sequence (DNA): TGTGCCAGCAGTCCCCGCTCCGATCAGCCCCAGCATTTT. It yields the protein CASSPRSDQPQHF.

The V and J genes are TRBV5-8 and TRBJ2-5; D is undetermined. Germline V lookup: CDR1 SGHTS, CDR2 YDEGEE. The CDR3 has 13 residues. Trimming took off 0 bases at V and 5 bases at J, with 8 bases between the two ends. The CDR3 here is CASSLGQSETQYF. The CDR3 DNA follows: TGTGCCAGCAGCTTGGGGCAGTCTGAGACCCAGTACTTC.

This clone was counted ten times or more. V usage is TRBV11-2 and J usage is TRBJ2-7, with 8 bases lining up with TRBD2. CDR1 is SGHAT and CDR2 is FQNNGV in the germline V gene. Trimming cost V 1 base and J 3 bases; bases outside gene matches: 5. The CDR3 spans 15 residues. The CDR3 region has the DNA TGTGCCAGCAGCTTAGGCGGGGGGCGGAACTACGAGCAGTACTTC. Translation: CASSLGGGRNYEQYF.

The V and J genes are TRBV3-1 (or the pseudogene TRBV3-2) and TRBJ1-2; possible D gene TRBD1, 6 bases. The CDR3 loop spans 15 amino acids. V lost 6 bases, J lost 1 base, and 15 bases lay in between. Germline V gene data show CDR1 as LGHDT and CDR2 as YNNKEL (reference sequence). CDR3 in amino acids: CASSPTGGYNYGYTF. The CDR3 nucleotides are TGTGCCAGCAGTCCCACGGGGGGCTATAACTATGGCTACACCTTC.

This clone is a singleton in its sample. The J gene is TRBJ2-1, the V gene TRBV24-1, with 8 bases that match TRBD2. Per germline, CDR1 KGHDR and CDR2 SFDVKD. The CDR3 spans 15 residues. J lost 0 bases, V lost 5 bases, and 2 bases had no gene match. For the CDR3, the DNA is TGTGCCACCAGTGGTCTAGCGGGCTCCTACAATGAGCAGTTCTTC. Translation gives CATSGLAGSYNEQFF.

The genes are TRBV6-4 and TRBJ2-1, with 12 bases matching TRBD2. The CDR3 length is 14 residues. The V and J ends lost 5 bases and 7 bases, in that order; junction bases with no gene match: 3. CDR1 is MRHNA, CDR2 SNTAGT, per germline. This CDR3 reads CASSLAGGRNEQFF. CDR3 nucleotide sequence: TGTGCCAGCAGTCTAGCGGGAGGGAGGAATGAGCAGTTCTTC.

This rearrangement joins TRBV12-3 or TRBV12-4 to TRBJ1-6; a possible D gene is TRBD1 (5 bases). V lost 6 bases, J lost 6 bases, and 9 bases lay in between. The CDR3 runs to 13 residues. CDR3 DNA: TGTGCCAGCAGGCGGGACCTTAATTCACCCCTCCACTTT. The encoded protein is CASRRDLNSPLHF.

The chain couples TRBV28 to TRBJ1-3; no firm D call. Germline loops: CDR1 MDHEN, CDR2 SYDVKM. The CDR3 length is 16 residues. V dropped 2 bases and J dropped 4 bases, with 15 bases sitting between them. CDR3 bases: TGTGCCAGCAGTTTAGACATAAGAGGGTCCGGAAACACCATATATTTT. It translates to CASSLDIRGSGNTIYF.

The V call is TRBV10-2, the J call TRBJ2-7; maybe TRBD1 (6 bases). V was trimmed by 6 bases and J by 0 bases, leaving 12 bases between them. Germline V gene data show CDR1 as WSHSY and CDR2 as SAAADI. The CDR3 covers 14 residues. The CDR3 loop reads CASSHRTASYEQYF. The DNA of the CDR3 is TGCGCCAGCAGCCACCGGACAGCCTCCTACGAGCAGTACTTC.

The chain links TRBV12-3 or TRBV12-4 to TRBJ2-1, with D hard to call. The CDR3 is 12 amino acids. V was pared by 6 bases and J by 8 bases, with 11 bases between. The CDR3 here is CASRGPRDEQFF. As DNA, the CDR3 is TGTGCCAGCAGAGGGCCTAGGGATGAGCAGTTCTTC.

The V and J genes are TRBV12-5 and TRBJ1-1; TRBD1 is a possible D gene (5 bases). Germline V gene sequence: CDR1 LGHNT, CDR2 FRNRAP. This CDR3 region has 11 residues. The V gene lost 6 bases and the J gene lost 11 bases, with 13 bases spanning the gap. CDR3 bases: TGTGCTAGTGGGGGGGGAGGTCGGGCTTTCTTT. This translates into CASGGGGRAFF.

The rearrangement links TRBV7-9 to TRBJ2-3; 7 nucleotides match TRBD2. CDR1 is SEHNR and CDR2 is FQNEAQ in the germline V gene (reference sequence). The CDR3 loop spans 19 amino acids. V lost 2 bases, J lost 0 bases, and 14 bases stayed unmatched. CDR3: CASSLTVGGSPSSTDTQYF. CDR3 nucleotides: TGTGCCAGCAGCTTAACGGTGGGGGGGAGCCCGTCTAGCACAGATACGCAGTATTTT.

About this clone itself: Other DNA sequences in the same sample also yield this CDR3. The chain is built from TRBV9 and TRBJ2-2; D not certain. This CDR3 is 13 amino acids long. Germline V CDR1 and CDR2: SGDLS, YYNGEE. V lost 1 base and J 5 bases, leaving 6 bases between the germline ends. The CDR3 reads CASSVSDTGELFF. The CDR3 DNA follows: TGTGCCAGCAGCGTATCAGATACCGGGGAGCTGTTTTTT.

This rearrangement joins TRBV5-4 to TRBJ2-5, with TRBD1 matching over 10 bases. Germline values: CDR1 SGHNT, CDR2 YYREEE (reference sequence). Unmatched junction bases numbered 8, after V lost 0 bases and J lost 6 bases. This CDR3 contains 16 residues. The CDR3 DNA is TGTGCCAGCAGCTTGGCTGGTCCGGGACAGGGGCAGACCCAGTACTTC. It codes for CASSLAGPGQGQTQYF.

The V gene is TRBV11-1, the J gene TRBJ2-7, with 9 bases identical to TRBD2. Losses at the gene ends were 2 bases for V and 3 bases for J; bases not matched to a gene: 5. This CDR3 spans 15 amino acids. Per the germline V gene, CDR1 is SGHAT and CDR2 is FQDESV (reference sequence). The CDR3 nucleotides are TGTGCCAGCAGCTTACTAGCGGGGAACTACTACGAGCAGTACTTC. Its translation is CASSLLAGNYYEQYF.

The gene calls are TRBV12-1 and TRBJ2-1; the table gives TRBD1 as D, unverified against the DNA. TRBV12-1 is described as a pseudogene. CDR3 length: 17 amino acids. For the CDR3, the DNA is TGTGCCAGCAGAGGGACAGGGTTAAAATGTCGGGACGATGAGCAGTTCTTC. Its protein product is CASRGTGLKCRDDEQFF.

The rearrangement uses TRBV5-1 and TRBJ2-4, with 8 positions matching TRBD2. The CDR3 covers 18 residues. CDR1 and CDR2 from the germline V gene are SGHRS and YFSETQ. V shed 2 bases, J shed 6 bases, and the junction held 16 bases outside the gene matches. The CDR3 is CASSFGRASSRRGNIQYF. CDR3 nucleotides: TGCGCCAGCAGCTTCGGGAGGGCGAGCAGTCGGCGGGGAAACATTCAGTACTTC.